The rows below give T cell receptor beta chains drawn from one sample of a study of radiation and T cells in renal cell carcinoma. Generated by immunoSEQ multiplex PCR, the TCRdb table keeps only in-frame clones and is missing some. This table has approximately 80,000 clones, roughly nine tenths appearing once. Material: blood, obtained from a patient whose treatment included radiotherapy and nephrectomy. The receptor set was obtained from a woman aged 70-85 years with renal cell carcinoma. Both conserved end residues are part of each CDR3. A D gene is named only where the DNA matches it firmly.

TRBV6-4	TRBJ2-3	.	CASSDSLRDTQYF
TRBV11-2	TRBJ1-1	.	CASGLPFGDTEAFF
TRBV19	TRBJ1-5	.	CASSRLRQDGNQPQHF
TRBV5-4	TRBJ2-5	.	CASSFSEETQYF
TRBV11-1	TRBJ1-2	.	CASSQGAGANYGYTF
TRBV15	TRBJ1-6	.	CATSRDRGPALHF
TRBV6-1	TRBJ2-7	TRBD1	CASSEATGARVSYEQYF
TRBV28	TRBJ1-5	.	CASSLWGSNQPQHF
TRBV6-6	TRBJ2-7	.	CASSTDPSGEQYF
TRBV7-2	TRBJ1-3	.	CASSLEDAGVGNTIYF
TRBV5-1	TRBJ2-3	TRBD2	CASSLGSGGILDTQYF
TRBV28	TRBJ2-4	.	CASSSGVLQPLAKNIQYF
TRBV30	TRBJ2-2	.	CAWSAWTASTGELFF
TRBV9	TRBJ1-1	.	CASSLRDTEAFF
TRBV6-6	TRBJ2-2	.	CASSYVAGRTGELFF
TRBV28	TRBJ1-5	TRBD1	CASSIRQGLNQPQHF
TRBV7-2	TRBJ1-6	.	CASSLRQLNSPLHF
TRBV19	TRBJ1-6	TRBD1	CASSAQQGALGNSPLHF
TRBV7-3	TRBJ2-1	.	CASSLVGGSYNEQFF
TRBV4-3	TRBJ2-7	.	CASSQVLGYEQYF
TRBV15	TRBJ2-4	TRBD2	CATSREGLAGELGKNIQYF
TRBV6-5	TRBJ1-2	TRBD1	CASSRQGRLGYTF
TRBV9	TRBJ1-1	TRBD1	CASQKGDREISTEAFF
TRBV6-5	TRBJ1-1	TRBD1	CASGQGARAFF
TRBV10-3	TRBJ2-7	TRBD1	CAGGQGTSYEQYF
TRBV28	TRBJ1-4	.	CASRSEKLFF
TRBV5-4	TRBJ1-1	TRBD1	CASSWDRGAEAFF
TRBV7-2	TRBJ1-4	.	CASSLQQGPNEKLFF
TRBV19	TRBJ1-1	.	CASSDRNTEAFF
TRBV29-1	TRBJ2-1	.	CSVAGPEQFF
TRBV19	TRBJ2-6	TRBD2	CASSIDRSGVLSSGANVLTF
TRBV28	TRBJ1-5	TRBD1	CASSDRDRGISNQPQHF
TRBV15	TRBJ1-3	TRBD1	CATSREGGQGHSGNTIYF
TRBV19	TRBJ1-5	.	CASSIGTVNQPQHF
TRBV7-2	TRBJ2-7	.	CASSAKGPYEQYF
TRBV2	TRBJ1-5	.	CASSEARTGLNQPQHF
TRBV4-3	.	TRBD1	CASSPGQGVTYEQYF
TRBV30	TRBJ1-5	TRBD1	CAWNTGQGGVQPQHF
TRBV4-3	TRBJ2-7	.	CASSHEKGSLYEQYF
TRBV7-9	TRBJ1-1	TRBD1	CASSLGQGAFF
TRBV7-9	TRBJ1-6	.	CASSLDQGLESPLHF
TRBV5-1	TRBJ2-7	.	CASSLGGTSYEQYF
TRBV27	TRBJ2-5	.	CASSLSSTRGQETQYF
TRBV6-1	TRBJ1-2	.	CASSERQHYYGYTF
TRBV5-4	TRBJ2-3	TRBD2	CASSPTSARADTQYF
TRBV30	TRBJ2-5	TRBD1	CAWRGTGKGKETQYF
TRBV5-5	TRBJ1-6	.	CASSPGPHSPLHF
TRBV7-6	TRBJ1-6	TRBD1	CASSPLAGGNSPLHF